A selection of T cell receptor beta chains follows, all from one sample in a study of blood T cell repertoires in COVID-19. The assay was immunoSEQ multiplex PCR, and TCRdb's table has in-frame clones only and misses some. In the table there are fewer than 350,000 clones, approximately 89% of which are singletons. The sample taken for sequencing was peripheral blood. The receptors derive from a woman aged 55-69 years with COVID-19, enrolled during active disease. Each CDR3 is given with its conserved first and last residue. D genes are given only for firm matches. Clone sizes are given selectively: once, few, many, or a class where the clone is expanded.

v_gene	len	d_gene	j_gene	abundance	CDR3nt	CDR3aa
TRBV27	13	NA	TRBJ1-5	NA	TGTGCCAGCAGTCCCAATAGCAATCAGCCCCAGCATTTT	CASSPNSNQPQHF
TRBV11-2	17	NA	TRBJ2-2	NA	TGTGCCAGCAGCTTAGATCATTGGGGGCGGGCCACCGGGGAGCTGTTTTTT	CASSLDHWGRATGELFF
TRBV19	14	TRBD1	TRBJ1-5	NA	TGTGCCAGTAGCCCACAGGGGGATCAGCAGCCCCAGCATTTT	CASSPQGDQQPQHF
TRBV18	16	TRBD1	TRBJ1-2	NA	TGTGCCAGCTCACCCTTTGGGACAGGGGGCGCATATGGCTACACCTTC	CASSPFGTGGAYGYTF
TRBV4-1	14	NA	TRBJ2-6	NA	TGCGCCAGCAGCCGAGGGTCTGGGGCCAACGTCCTGACTTTC	CASSRGSGANVLTF
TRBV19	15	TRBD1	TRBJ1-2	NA	TGTGCCAGTAGTGCCCCGGGACAGAGCGCCTATGGCTACACCTTC	CASSAPGQSAYGYTF
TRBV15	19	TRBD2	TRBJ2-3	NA	TGTGCCACCAGCAGAGATCGGGGTAGCGGGGGGGGTAGCACAGATACGCAGTATTTT	CATSRDRGSGGGSTDTQYF
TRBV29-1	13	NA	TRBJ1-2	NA	TGCAGCGTGGAGGCCGGGGGGCTGAGGGGCTACACCTTC	CSVEAGGLRGYTF
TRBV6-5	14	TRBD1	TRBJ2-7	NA	TGTGCCACCCGAGACAGGGGATGGTCCTACGAGCAGTACTTC	CATRDRGWSYEQYF
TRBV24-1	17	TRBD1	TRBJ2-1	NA	TGTGCCACCAGTGCCTCTGGACAGGGTGTAAGGTACAATGAGCAGTTCTTC	CATSASGQGVRYNEQFF
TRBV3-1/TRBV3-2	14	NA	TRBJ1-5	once	TGTGCCAGCAGTCAACAGGGTAGCAATCAGCCCCAGCATTTT	CASSQQGSNQPQHF
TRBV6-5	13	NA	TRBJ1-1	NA	TGTGCCAGCAGGAACAGGGACCGGGCGGAAGCTTTCTTT	CASRNRDRAEAFF
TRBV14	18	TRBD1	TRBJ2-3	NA	TGTGCCAGCAGCCCCAAACGGGGGACAGGAAAGAAGACAGATACGCAGTATTTT	CASSPKRGTGKKTDTQYF
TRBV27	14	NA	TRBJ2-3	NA	TGTGCCAGCAGTTTATATCAGAGCACAGATACGCAGTATTTT	CASSLYQSTDTQYF
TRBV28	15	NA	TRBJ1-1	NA	TGTGCCAGCAGTTTAGGGGGGGCGATGAGCACTGAAGCTTTCTTT	CASSLGGAMSTEAFF
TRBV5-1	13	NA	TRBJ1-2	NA	TGCGCCAGCAGCTTGGACAGGAAGTATGGCTACACCTTC	CASSLDRKYGYTF
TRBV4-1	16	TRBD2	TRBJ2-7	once	TGCGCCAGCAGCCAATCGGGGGGGGGCCGCTCCTACGAGCAGTACTTC	CASSQSGGGRSYEQYF
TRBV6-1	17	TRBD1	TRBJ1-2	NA	TGTGCCAGCAGTGCCGGAGGGGGCCTCTCCCGGGGTTATGGCTACACCTTC	CASSAGGGLSRGYGYTF
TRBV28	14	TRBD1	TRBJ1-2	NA	TGTGCCAGCAGACCAGGACAGGGATCCTATGGCTACACCTTC	CASRPGQGSYGYTF
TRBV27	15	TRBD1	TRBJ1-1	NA	TGTGCCAGCAGTTTATCCCTTACAGGGGGCACTGAAGCTTTCTTT	CASSLSLTGGTEAFF